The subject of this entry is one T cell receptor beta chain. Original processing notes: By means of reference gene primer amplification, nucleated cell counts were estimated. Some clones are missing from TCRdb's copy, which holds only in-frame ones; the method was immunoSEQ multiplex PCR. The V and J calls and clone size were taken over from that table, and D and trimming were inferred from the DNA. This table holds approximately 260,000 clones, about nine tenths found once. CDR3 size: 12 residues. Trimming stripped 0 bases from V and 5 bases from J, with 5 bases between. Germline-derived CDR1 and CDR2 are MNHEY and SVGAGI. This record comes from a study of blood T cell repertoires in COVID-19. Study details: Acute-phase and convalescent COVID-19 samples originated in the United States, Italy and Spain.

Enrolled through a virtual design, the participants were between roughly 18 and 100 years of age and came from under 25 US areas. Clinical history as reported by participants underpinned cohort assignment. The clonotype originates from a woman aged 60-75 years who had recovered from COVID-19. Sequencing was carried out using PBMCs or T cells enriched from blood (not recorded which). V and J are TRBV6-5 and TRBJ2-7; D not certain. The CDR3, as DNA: TGTGCCAGCAGTTACTCAGCTCACGAGCAGTACTTC. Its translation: CASSYSAHEQYF.